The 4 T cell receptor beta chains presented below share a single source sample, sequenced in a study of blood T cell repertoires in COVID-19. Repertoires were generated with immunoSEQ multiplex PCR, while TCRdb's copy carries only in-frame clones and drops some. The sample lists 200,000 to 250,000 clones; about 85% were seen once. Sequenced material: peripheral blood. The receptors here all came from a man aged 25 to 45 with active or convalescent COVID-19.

The CDR3 reads CASSIREYTEAFF. Written as DNA, the CDR3 is TGCGCCAGCAGCATCAGGGAATACACTGAAGCTTTCTTT. The rearrangement links TRBV5-1 to TRBJ1-1, with a tentative D call TRBD1 (5 bases). The length of the CDR3 is 13 residues. The germline V gene encodes CDR1 SGHRS and CDR2 YFSETQ. The V gene lost 4 bases and the J gene lost 3 bases, with 10 bases spanning the gap. The whole variable domain, remainder taken from reference TRBV5-1 and TRBJ1-1, is KAGVTQTPRYLIKTRGQQVTLSCSPISGHRSVSWYQQTPGQGLQFLFEYFSETQRNKGNFPGRFSGRQFSNSRSEMNVSTLELGDSALYLCASSIREYTEAFFGQGTRLTVV.

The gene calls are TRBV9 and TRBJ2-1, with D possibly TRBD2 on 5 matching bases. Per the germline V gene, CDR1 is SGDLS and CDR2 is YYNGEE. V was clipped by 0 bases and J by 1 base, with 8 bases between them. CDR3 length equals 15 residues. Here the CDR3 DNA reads TGTGCCAGCAGCGTAGAAGAGGGATCCTACAATGAGCAGTTCTTC. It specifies CASSVEEGSYNEQFF.

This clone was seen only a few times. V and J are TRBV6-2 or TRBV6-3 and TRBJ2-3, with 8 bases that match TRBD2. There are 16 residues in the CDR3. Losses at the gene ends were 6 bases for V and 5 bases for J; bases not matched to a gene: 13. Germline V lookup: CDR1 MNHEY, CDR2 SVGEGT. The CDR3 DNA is TGTGCCAGCAGGTACGAACGGGGGGGCCCGGGAGATACGCAGTATTTT. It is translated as CASRYERGGPGDTQYF.

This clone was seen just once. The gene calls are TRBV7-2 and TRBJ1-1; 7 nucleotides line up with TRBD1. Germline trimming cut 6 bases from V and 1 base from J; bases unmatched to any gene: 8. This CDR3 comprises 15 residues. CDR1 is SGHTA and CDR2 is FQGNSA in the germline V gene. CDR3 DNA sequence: TGTGCCAGCAGGCGCCAGGGGGGTCAGAACACTGAAGCTTTCTTT. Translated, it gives CASRRQGGQNTEAFF.